The 20 T cell receptor beta chains in this list originate from one sample, sequenced in a study of cytomegalovirus exposure and HLA in healthy donors. Primers: 60 Vbeta forward and 13 Jbeta reverse. The data were produced by immunoSEQ multiplex PCR, yet TCRdb's version contains in-frame clones alone and is incomplete. The sample shows approximately 120,000 clones, approximately 83% of them seen only once. Sequencing was done on a sample of PBMCs. The receptors shown here come from a middle-aged woman in good health and CMV-seropositive.

The chain combines TRBV15 with TRBJ2-6, with D possibly matching TRBD1 (6 bases). The CDR3 spans 16 residues. Germline values: CDR1 LNHNV, CDR2 YYDKDF (reference sequence). Trimming left V 5 bases short and J 0 bases short, with 11 bases between. As DNA, the CDR3 is TGTGCCACCAGCTGGACAGTTACCTCTGGGGCCAACGTCCTGACTTTC. It specifies CATSWTVTSGANVLTF.

This sequence joins TRBV28 and TRBJ2-5; TRBD1 is a possible D gene (6 bases). The CDR3 covers 13 residues. V was cut by 5 bases and J by 5 bases, with 12 bases left in between. CDR1 and CDR2 from the germline V gene are MDHEN and SYDVKM. As DNA, the CDR3 is TGTGCCAGCAGTACGGACCAGGGGGAGACCCAGTACTTC. Translating gives CASSTDQGETQYF.

The chain employs TRBV2 and TRBJ1-1; D not resolved. Germline V CDR1 and CDR2: SNHLY, FYNNEI. The CDR3 runs 13 residues. Between the trimmed V and J ends, which lost 7 bases and 0 bases, there was a span of 9 bases. The CDR3 protein is CASINIVNTEAFF. DNA for the CDR3: TGTGCCAGCATTAACATCGTGAACACTGAAGCTTTCTTT.

A remark on this clone: A read error may produce the germline difference seen at one junction end. The chain couples TRBV7-2 to TRBJ2-7, with a possible D match to TRBD2 (5 bases). Germline CDR1 SGHTA, CDR2 FQGNSA. CDR3 length: 12 amino acids. This CDR3 is CASSTGSFEQYF. The CDR3 bases are TGTGCCAGCAGCACGGGATCCTTCGAGCAGTACTTC. The whole variable domain, filled in from reference TRBV7-2 and TRBJ2-7, reads GAGVSQSPSNKVTEKGKDVELRCDPISGHTALYWYRQSLGQGLEFLIYFQGNSAPDKSGLPSDRFSAERTGGSVSTLTIQRTQQEDSAVYLCASSTGSFEQYFGPGTRLTVT.

The chain combines TRBV29-1 with TRBJ2-2; possible D gene TRBD2, 6 bases. The germline gives CDR1 SQVTM, CDR2 ANQGSEA. Trimming took off 2 bases at V and 7 bases at J, with 11 bases between the two ends. This CDR3 region has 13 residues. CDR3 amino acids: CSVELRDHGELFF. The DNA for the CDR3 is TGCAGCGTTGAACTGCGGGATCACGGGGAGCTGTTTTTT.

The chain carries TRBV10-3 and TRBJ1-1; D not resolved. Per the germline V gene, CDR1 is ENHRY and CDR2 is SYGVKD. This CDR3 has 13 amino acids. V lost 6 bases and J lost 0, with 8 bases in between. The CDR3 reads CAIRTTLNTEAFF. The CDR3 DNA reads as TGTGCCATCAGGACGACACTGAACACTGAAGCTTTCTTT.

This chain joins TRBV10-3 and TRBJ2-7; a possible D gene is TRBD1 (8 bases). The V end was cut by 0 bases, the J end by 0 bases, with 15 bases between. CDR3 length: 17 residues. Germline V lookup: CDR1 ENHRY, CDR2 SYGVKD. As DNA, the CDR3 is TGTGCCATCAGTGAGTCGGGGGGGACAGGTAGCTCCTACGAGCAGTACTTC. It encodes CAISESGGTGSSYEQYF.

The chain links TRBV28 to TRBJ1-5; TRBD1 matches at 7 bases. Germline V gene data show CDR1 as MDHEN and CDR2 as SYDVKM. V lost 2 bases and J lost 6; bases outside the gene matches: 7. The CDR3 extends over 15 amino acids. CDR3 in DNA: TGTGCCAGCAGTTTAACTGACAGGGTTGGTCAGCCCCAGCATTTT. Translating it yields CASSLTDRVGQPQHF. The full variable domain, in which reference TRBV28 and TRBJ1-5 provide the parts outside the CDR3, is DVKVTQSSRYLVKRTGEKVFLECVQDMDHENMFWYRQDPGLGLRLIYFSYDVKMKEKGDIPEGYSVSREKKERFSLILESASTNQTSMYLCASSLTDRVGQPQHFGDGTRLSIL.

The V and J genes are TRBV25-1 and TRBJ2-5; a weak D match, TRBD2 (6 bases). Germline V gives CDR1 MGHDK, CDR2 SYGVNS. This CDR3 has 13 residues. V dropped 9 bases and J dropped 5 bases, with 16 bases sitting between them. CDR3 residues: CARGGRSRETQYF. CDR3 coding DNA: TGTGCCAGGGGGGGTAGAAGTAGGGAGACCCAGTACTTC. Complete variable domain (other parts from reference TRBV25-1 and TRBJ2-5): EADIYQTPRYLVIGTGKKITLECSQTMGHDKMYWYQQDPGMELHLIHYSYGVNSTEKGDLSSESTVSRIRTEHFPLTLESARPSHTSQYLCARGGRSRETQYFGPGTRLLVL.

Concerning this clone: Additional DNA sequences in this sample encode the identical CDR3. The chain couples TRBV5-5 to TRBJ1-1, with D perhaps matching TRBD1 (6 bases). V was trimmed by 4 bases and J by 1 base, leaving 8 bases between them. The CDR3 is 13 amino acids. Per germline, CDR1 SGHKS and CDR2 YYEKEE (reference sequence). The CDR3 loop reads CASSEDRNTEAFF. In DNA, the CDR3 is TGTGCCAGCAGCGAGGACAGGAACACTGAAGCTTTCTTT.

The table lists this clone with a few counts. The chain combines TRBV5-1 with TRBJ2-7; 7 bases are shared with TRBD1. The CDR3 spans 16 residues. The junction had 7 bases not matched to a gene; V was cut back by 1 base and J by 0 bases. Germline V gives CDR1 SGHRS, CDR2 YFSETQ. CDR3 amino acids: CASSLLGGRGSYEQYF. CDR3 in DNA: TGCGCCAGCAGCTTGTTAGGGGGCAGGGGCTCCTACGAGCAGTACTTC.

V and J are TRBV5-1 and TRBJ2-3; D remains ambiguous. V lost 4 bases, J lost 2 bases, and 11 bases lay in between. The CDR3 extends over 14 amino acids. CDR1 SGHRS and CDR2 YFSETQ come from the germline V gene. This CDR3 reads CASSPMWPTDTQYF. Written as DNA, the CDR3 is TGCGCCAGCAGCCCGATGTGGCCCACAGATACGCAGTATTTT. The full variable domain, with the rest looked up from reference TRBV5-1 and TRBJ2-3, is KAGVTQTPRYLIKTRGQQVTLSCSPISGHRSVSWYQQTPGQGLQFLFEYFSETQRNKGNFPGRFSGRQFSNSRSEMNVSTLELGDSALYLCASSPMWPTDTQYFGPGTRLTVL.

The chain carries TRBV6-5 and TRBJ1-2; 8 nucleotides align to TRBD1. Germline CDR1 reads MNHEY; CDR2 reads SVGAGI. V lost 0 bases and J lost 8; bases outside the gene matches: 8. This CDR3 is 15 amino acids long. The CDR3 nucleotides read TGTGCCAGCAGTTACTCTACAGGGGGAGTCGACGGCTACACCTTC. As protein: CASSYSTGGVDGYTF.

The V gene is TRBV2, the J gene TRBJ2-7, with TRBD1 matching over 8 bases. CDR3 size: 14 residues. Germline CDR1 is SNHLY and CDR2 is FYNNEI. After removal of 7 bases from V and 2 bases from J, the junction contained 7 bases not matched to a gene. The CDR3 region is CASTSGQGPYEQYF. CDR3 nucleotides: TGTGCCAGCACCTCTGGACAGGGACCCTACGAGCAGTACTTC.

The chain combines TRBV7-9 with TRBJ2-3; 8 bases match TRBD2. Unmatched junction bases numbered 5, after V lost 8 bases and J lost 1 base. The CDR3 covers 14 residues. Germline lookup yields CDR1 SEHNR and CDR2 FQNEAQ (reference sequence). The CDR3 DNA is TGTGCCAGCGAACTAGCGGTGGGCACAGATACGCAGTATTTT. Its protein is CASELAVGTDTQYF.

This chain uses TRBV13 with TRBJ2-7, with 10 bases aligning to TRBD2. Germline V gene sequence: CDR1 PRHDT, CDR2 FYEKMQ (reference sequence). J was trimmed by 5 bases and V by 5 bases; bases with no gene match: 9. This CDR3 spans 15 amino acids. The CDR3, as DNA: TGTGCCAGCAGCCCCACCCCTAGCGGGAGAGACGAGCAGTACTTC. This encodes CASSPTPSGRDEQYF.

This chain links TRBV28 with TRBJ1-1, with a tentative D call TRBD1 (5 bases). The V end lost 3 bases, the J end lost 0 bases, and 14 bases lay between the germline ends. Germline CDR1 is MDHEN and CDR2 is SYDVKM. The CDR3 has 16 residues. The DNA of the CDR3 is TGTGCCAGCAGTTTGATTGGTAGGGGCTTGAACACTGAAGCTTTCTTT. This encodes CASSLIGRGLNTEAFF. The full variable domain, rest sourced from reference TRBV28 and TRBJ1-1, is DVKVTQSSRYLVKRTGEKVFLECVQDMDHENMFWYRQDPGLGLRLIYFSYDVKMKEKGDIPEGYSVSREKKERFSLILESASTNQTSMYLCASSLIGRGLNTEAFFGQGTRLTVV.

The table lists this clone with a few counts. The chain employs TRBV11-2 and TRBJ1-2, with no clear D. The germline V gene has CDR1 SGHAT and CDR2 FQNNGV. Trimming took off 1 base at V and 4 bases at J, with 7 bases between the two ends. This CDR3 comprises 13 residues. Here the CDR3 reads CASSLAHSYGYTF. The CDR3 DNA reads as TGTGCCAGCAGCTTAGCCCACTCCTATGGCTACACCTTC.

This clone has just one count. Other DNA sequences in the same sample also yield this CDR3. The chain has TRBV7-2 and TRBJ2-1, with D uncertain. The germline CDR1 and CDR2 sequences are SGHTA and FQGNSA. The CDR3 runs 11 residues. Trimming took off 5 bases at V and 4 bases at J, with 3 bases between the two ends. CDR3 sequence (DNA): TGTGCCAGCAGCCCGTACAATGAGCAGTTCTTC. It specifies CASSPYNEQFF.

The V and J genes are TRBV11-2 and TRBJ1-2, with D perhaps TRBD1 (5 bases). Trimming left V 1 base short and J 7 bases short, with 13 bases between. The CDR3 spans 14 residues. CDR1 is SGHAT and CDR2 is FQNNGV in the germline V gene. CDR3: CASSLVLQGGGYTF. The CDR3 nucleotides are TGTGCCAGCAGCTTAGTGCTGCAGGGTGGTGGCTACACCTTC.